This TCR beta chain was observed in a study of cytomegalovirus exposure and HLA in healthy donors. Study findings and constraints: In terms of immune exposure information, only CMV serostatus was available. After further analysis at a later stage, 16,951 TCR beta sequences were associated with HLA alleles at 0.05 false discovery rate.

J lost 10 bases, V lost 6 bases, and 10 bases had no gene match. The CDR3 has 16 residues. CDR1 and CDR2 from the germline V gene are SNHLY and FYNNEI. In the PCR, 60 Vbeta and 13 Jbeta primers were used. As processed by the authors: Later reanalysis found roughly 80 million unique TCR beta chains, around 10 million of them shared. Clones were read by immunoSEQ multiplex PCR, and TCRdb kept only the in-frame ones, dropping some. That table furnishes V, J and clone size, whereas the DNA furnished D and trimming. The repertoire consists of roughly 250,000 clones, with roughly 70% occurring once and the leading ten covering over 2%. Turning to this clone: Its antigen is not identified.

The receptor comes from a female donor in good health and CMV-seronegative. The sample comprised PBMCs. V usage is TRBV2 and J usage is TRBJ2-1; 15 nucleotides line up with TRBD2. The CDR3 bases are TGTGCCAGCAGGAGGGGACTAGCGGGAGGAATGGAAGAGCAGTTCTTC. Translated: CASRRGLAGGMEEQFF.